This record covers a single TCR beta chain. The CDR3 is made up of 12 amino acids. Germline-derived CDR1 and CDR2 are MNHEY and SVGAGI. The ends were cut back, 10 bases at V and 9 bases at J, with 17 bases in the middle. TCRdb re-called the RT-PCR reads through MiXCR, storing one row per CDR3 protein. The sample gives fewer than 350,000 distinct CDR3 sequences, just over 20% of which show up once; roughly a tenth is in the top ten. The sample originates from a study of response to subunit inactivated influenza vaccine. The chain links TRBV6-5 to TRBJ2-3; D unresolved. Specimen: PBMCs from blood, collected about 19 months after vaccination. This clonotype was sampled from a man between 45 and 75 years old who received an inactivated influenza vaccine. The chain's CDR3 is CATQARPETQYF. The CDR3 coding sequence is TGTGCCACCCAGGCCCGACCCGAGACGCAGTATTTT.